This record looks at one T cell receptor beta chain sequence and its context. Its antigen is not known. Of the isolated RNA, all was reverse transcribed, and so the sequenced material was expressed TCRB transcripts. TCRdb's copy holds only in-frame clones and misses some; the assay was immunoSEQ multiplex PCR. Among a few hundred thousand clones listed, 8.5% to 10% were seen once. This CDR3 is built from 13 residues. Germline V lookup: CDR1 MNHEY, CDR2 SMNVEV (reference sequence). The data derive from a study of beta chain features in type 1 diabetes. Study-wide results and limits: TCRB CDR3 length was moderately but significantly reduced in all four CD4+ subsets of Type 1 diabetes patients. There was a possibility that cDNA sequencing over-represented cells with high TCR expression. PCR, the amplification step, might favor shorter templates, equally in patients and controls.

This chain links TRBV27 with TRBJ2-5, with D possibly TRBD2 on 5 matching bases. Matching the DNA end better, TRBJ2-7 makes the J call doubtful. The clonotype was recovered from a man aged 25-45 years with type 1 diabetes. The sample was central memory CD4+ T cells from blood. The CDR3 is CASSQRRAYEQYF. As DNA, the CDR3 is TGTGCCAGCAGTCAGCGGAGAGCGTACGAGCAGTACTTC.